This TCR beta chain was sequenced during a study of PD-1 blockade in mismatch repair-deficient tumors. There are a few counts of this clone. The method was immunoSEQ multiplex PCR; TCRdb's version includes in-frame clones alone and lacks a portion of them. Of over 75,000 clones listed, 81% are singletons. This sequence was found in an adult with mismatch repair-deficient cancer. Sample: peripheral blood, taken 12 weeks after starting pembrolizumab.

Written as DNA, the CDR3 is TGTGCCAGCAGTTGGACAGACTATGGCTACACCTTC. This gives the protein CASSWTDYGYTF. The chain uses TRBV7-9 and TRBJ1-2; the D gene is possibly TRBD1 (6 bases). Germline assignment: CDR1 SEHNR and CDR2 FQNEAQ (reference sequence). CDR3 length: 12 amino acids. The V and J ends lost 6 bases and 3 bases respectively, with 8 bases between them. Full variable domain (outside the CDR3, taken from reference TRBV7-9 and TRBJ1-2): DTGVSQNPRHKITKRGQNVTFRCDPISEHNRLYWYRQTLGQGPEFLTYFQNEAQLEKSRLLSDRFSAERPKGSFSTLEIQRTEQGDSAMYLCASSWTDYGYTFGSGTRLTVV.